The next 5 T cell receptor beta chains were all read from a single sample in a study of control samples from healthy donors and cancer patients. Using immunoSEQ multiplex PCR, the repertoire was profiled, and TCRdb retains in-frame clones only, with some absent. This repertoire shows about 53,000 clones, around 90% found once; its top ten account for roughly 13%. Sequencing input: PBMCs. The receptors stem from a man aged 60-69 years with head and neck cancer.

J is TRBJ1-1 and V is TRBV12-2. TRBV12-2 is a known pseudogene. This CDR3 spans 17 amino acids. Here the CDR3 DNA reads TGTGCAAGTCGCTTAGCGCCCCCCCGACGGTCGAACACTGAAGCTTTCTTT. Amino acid sequence: CASRLAPPRRSNTEAFF.

This clone was recorded only once. In DNA, the CDR3 is TGTGCCAGCAGTGAAGGATTCTCTGGGGCCAACGTCCTGACTTTC. It translates to CASSEGFSGANVLTF. This chain connects TRBV2 to TRBJ2-6; no definite D call. The ends were cut back, 1 base at V and 0 bases at J, with 4 bases in the middle. The V gene's germline CDR1 is SNHLY and CDR2 FYNNEI. This CDR3 is built from 15 residues.

The J gene is TRBJ2-7, the V gene TRBV28, with 9 bases fitting TRBD2. J was trimmed by 2 bases and V by 10 bases; bases with no gene match: 12. This CDR3 has 15 amino acids. Germline V gene data show CDR1 as MDHEN and CDR2 as SYDVKM. The CDR3 DNA follows: TGTGCCACCTTAGGAAGGCTAGCGGGAACCTACGAGCAGTACTTC. It is translated as CATLGRLAGTYEQYF.

This clone was found a few times. The rearrangement uses TRBV28 and TRBJ2-7, with 9 positions matching TRBD1. There are 15 residues in the CDR3. The V segment lost 5 bases and the J segment 0 bases; nucleotides outside the gene matches: 5. CDR1 and CDR2 (germline): MDHEN, SYDVKM. The CDR3 spells CASSAGQGGSYEQYF. The CDR3 bases are TGTGCCAGCAGTGCGGGACAGGGTGGCTCCTACGAGCAGTACTTC.

V and J are TRBV30 and TRBJ2-7, with 9 bases fitting TRBD1. CDR3 length: 17 residues. Trimming at V came to 0 bases and at J to 3 bases, leaving 12 bases not matched to a gene. CDR1 and CDR2 (germline): GTSNPN, SVGIG (reference sequence). This CDR3 is CAWSVEFGTGYFYEQYF. As DNA, the CDR3 is TGTGCCTGGAGTGTGGAATTCGGGACAGGGTATTTCTACGAGCAGTACTTC.